This TCR beta chain derives from a study of shared clonotypes between healthy human individuals. Investigators spread the genomic DNA of each subset evenly over several immunoSEQ plates. The data were produced by immunoSEQ multiplex PCR, yet TCRdb's version contains in-frame clones alone and is incomplete. Of millions of clones in the sample, roughly 95% were seen once. This clone was seen a few times. This CDR3 comprises 13 residues. Trimming cost V 6 bases and J 3 bases; bases outside gene matches: 4. Germline assignment: CDR1 PRHDT and CDR2 FYEKMQ (reference sequence). In the naive CD8 group, cells lacked CD45RO and were positively selected for CCR7, so terminally differentiated effector memory CD45RA+ cells were left out. Participating donors were healthy, HIV-negative adults free of recent acute infections or vaccinations.

The receptor comes from a man between 18 and 35 years old in good health. Source material: naive CD8+ T cells sorted from blood. V and J are TRBV13 and TRBJ2-7, with 8 bases fitting TRBD1. CDR3 coding DNA: TGTGCCAGCAGTGGACAGGGAAACTACGAGCAGTACTTC. Its translation: CASSGQGNYEQYF. The variable domain in full, with the rest retrieved from reference TRBV13 and TRBJ2-7, is AAGVIQSPRHLIKEKRETATLKCYPIPRHDTVYWYQQGPGQDPQFLISFYEKMQSDKGSIPDRFSAQQFSDYHSELNMSSLELGDSALYFCASSGQGNYEQYFGPGTRLTVT.